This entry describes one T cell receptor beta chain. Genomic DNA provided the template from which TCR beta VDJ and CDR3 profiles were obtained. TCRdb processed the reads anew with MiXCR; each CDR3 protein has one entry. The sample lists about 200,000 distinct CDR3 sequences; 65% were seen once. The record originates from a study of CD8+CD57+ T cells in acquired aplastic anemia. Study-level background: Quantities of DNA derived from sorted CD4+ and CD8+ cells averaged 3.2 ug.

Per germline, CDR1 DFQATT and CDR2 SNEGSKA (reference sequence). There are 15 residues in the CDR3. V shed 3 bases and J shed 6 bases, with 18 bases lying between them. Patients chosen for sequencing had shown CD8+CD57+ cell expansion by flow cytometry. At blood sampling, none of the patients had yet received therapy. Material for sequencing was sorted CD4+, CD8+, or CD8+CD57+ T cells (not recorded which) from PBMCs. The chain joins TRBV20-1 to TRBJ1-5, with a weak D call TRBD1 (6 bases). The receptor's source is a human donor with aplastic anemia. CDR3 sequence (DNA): TGCAGTGCTAGCCCCGGGGTCGGGGACACTCAGCCCCAGCATTTT. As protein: CSASPGVGDTQPQHF.